Below are 4 T cell receptor beta chains sequenced from a single sample in a study of blood T cell repertoires in COVID-19. TCRdb keeps only in-frame clones here, not all; method: immunoSEQ multiplex PCR. The table lists 300,000 or so clones, approximately 87% of them singletons. The sample was peripheral blood. These receptor sequences come from a woman under 40 with COVID-19, enrolled during active disease.

V usage is TRBV7-7 and J usage is TRBJ2-5; 14 bases map to TRBD2. With V trimmed by 5 bases and J by 4 bases, 6 bases remained unmatched. The CDR3 loop spans 16 amino acids. The germline gives CDR1 SSHAT, CDR2 FNYEAQ (reference sequence). The CDR3 reads CASSPGLAGAGETQYF. In DNA form, the CDR3 reads TGTGCCAGCAGCCCGGGACTAGCGGGAGCGGGAGAGACCCAGTACTTC.

This CDR3 is CASSWDSWRTNEKLFF. The CDR3 nucleotides are TGTGCCAGCAGCTGGGACAGCTGGCGCACTAATGAAAAACTGTTTTTT. The J gene is TRBJ1-4, the V gene TRBV11-2; TRBD1 agrees at 7 bases. V lost 4 bases and J lost 2; bases outside the gene matches: 7. The CDR3 is 16 residues long. The germline V gene encodes CDR1 SGHAT and CDR2 FQNNGV.

V is TRBV2 and J is TRBJ2-1; 10 bases map to TRBD1. The V gene's germline CDR1 is SNHLY and CDR2 FYNNEI. This CDR3 is 14 amino acids long. V lost 6 bases, J lost 7 bases, and 6 bases stayed unmatched. The CDR3 bases are TGTGCCAGCAGCTGGGACAGGGGTGGGAATGAGCAGTTCTTC. It is translated as CASSWDRGGNEQFF.

The gene calls are TRBV5-1 and TRBJ1-6; perhaps TRBD1 as D (5 bases). This CDR3 is 15 amino acids long. With 4 bases removed from V and 6 bases from J, the gap between germline ends came to 14 bases. The germline gives CDR1 SGHRS, CDR2 YFSETQ. This CDR3 is CASSVQGGGNSPLHF. CDR3 sequence (DNA): TGCGCCAGCAGCGTCCAGGGAGGTGGTAATTCACCCCTCCACTTT.